This T cell receptor (beta chain) stems from a study of T cells after yellow fever vaccination. CDR3 length: 12 amino acids. Trimming shortened V by 3 bases and J by 6 bases, and 9 bases separated the two germline ends. TCRdb redid the calling of the 5' RACE reads with MiXCR, one entry per CDR3 protein. The sample records over 250,000 distinct CDR3 sequences, approximately 5.2% being singletons. This clonotype was counted between two and nine times. This specimen was CD4+ T cells sorted from PBMCs, taken on the day of the yellow fever booster vaccination. The origin of this receptor is a man between 18 and 29 years old who received the YFV17D yellow fever vaccine. V and J are TRBV12-3 or TRBV12-4 and TRBJ2-7; D not resolved. The DNA of the CDR3 is TGTGCCAGCAGTTTTCAATCTTCCGAGCAGTACGTC. Its translation: CASSFQSSEQYV.